This TCR beta chain emerged from a study of cytomegalovirus exposure and HLA in healthy donors. 60 Vbeta and 13 Jbeta primers were used in PCR. Generated by immunoSEQ multiplex PCR, the TCRdb table keeps only in-frame clones and is missing some. Its table records 50,000 to 55,000 clones. The length of the CDR3 is 14 residues. With V trimmed by 6 bases and J by 3 bases, 7 bases remained unmatched. Germline V gene lookup returns CDR1 WSHSY and CDR2 SAAADI. This sequence originates from a woman aged 55-75 years in good health and CMV-seropositive. Source material: PBMCs. The chain has TRBV10-2 and TRBJ2-7, with 8 bases matching TRBD1. CDR3 in amino acids: CASRGDRSNYEQYF. The CDR3 region has the DNA TGCGCCAGCAGGGGGGACAGGAGCAACTACGAGCAGTACTTC.